The 26 T cell receptor beta chains reported below all come from one sample, sequenced in a study of blood T cell repertoires in COVID-19. Assay: immunoSEQ multiplex PCR; the TCRdb copy retains only in-frame clones and omits some. This table has over 80,000 clones, around 87% appearing once. Sequences were obtained from peripheral blood. The receptors derive from a human donor in a cohort sampled during active COVID-19.

The rearrangement uses TRBV4-1 and TRBJ1-5; no clear D gene. This CDR3 comprises 16 residues. Germline values: CDR1 MGHRA, CDR2 YSYEKL. Trimming removed 3 bases from V and 0 bases from J, with 12 bases in between. The CDR3 sequence is CASSQSAGYSNQPQHF. CDR3 nucleotides: TGCGCCAGCAGCCAGTCGGCAGGTTATAGCAATCAGCCCCAGCATTTT.

The rearrangement uses TRBV7-8 and TRBJ2-1; 13 nucleotides match TRBD2. There are 17 residues in the CDR3. V was clipped by 5 bases and J by 5 bases; unmatched bases: 9. Germline V gives CDR1 SGHVS, CDR2 FQNEAQ. The DNA for the CDR3 is TGTGCCAGCAGCCCCCTTACGGGACTAGCGGGGCACAATGAGCAGTTCTTC. Protein product: CASSPLTGLAGHNEQFF.

The chain uses TRBV5-6 and TRBJ1-2, with D uncertain. With 2 bases removed from V and 0 bases from J, the gap between germline ends came to 14 bases. The germline V gene encodes CDR1 SGHDT and CDR2 YYEEEE. This CDR3 contains 16 residues. CDR3 loop: CASSFIGGEANYGYTF. CDR3 bases: TGTGCCAGCAGCTTTATCGGTGGAGAAGCTAACTATGGCTACACCTTC.

The chain is built from TRBV6-5 and TRBJ2-1, with TRBD1 matching over 7 bases. V trimming: 7 bases; J trimming: 1 base; junction bases outside the gene matches: 7. The CDR3 is 15 residues long. Germline lookup yields CDR1 MNHEY and CDR2 SVGAGI. CDR3 region: CASTLDRFSYNEQFF. In DNA, the CDR3 is TGTGCCAGCACCCTGGACAGGTTTTCCTACAATGAGCAGTTCTTC.

The rearrangement links TRBV24-1 to TRBJ2-3, with D maybe TRBD2 (6 bases). V lost 7 bases to trimming and J lost 4 bases, with 14 bases between them. The length of the CDR3 is 14 residues. Looked up from germline, CDR1 is KGHDR and CDR2 is SFDVKD. Written as DNA, the CDR3 is TGTGCCACCAGCCTCAGCGGGCTTCCAGATACGCAGTATTTT. Its protein is CATSLSGLPDTQYF.

The chain recombines TRBV10-1 with TRBJ1-2; D is unclear. The length of the CDR3 is 13 residues. Germline CDR1 is WNHNN and CDR2 is SYGVQD (reference sequence). Trimming removed 6 bases from V and 4 bases from J, with 12 bases in between. The CDR3 DNA follows: TGCGCCAGCAGCTCCGACGGAGGCTATGGCTACACCTTC. The encoded protein is CASSSDGGYGYTF.

This clone was counted a few times. The chain combines TRBV6-4 with TRBJ2-7, with 7 positions matching TRBD2. The CDR3 totals 15 residues. V lost 8 bases and J lost 2; bases outside the gene matches: 12. The V gene's germline CDR1 is MRHNA and CDR2 SNTAGT. As DNA, the CDR3 is TGTGCCAGCTCTGAGTCGGGGGGACCGGCCTACGAGCAGTACTTC. It specifies CASSESGGPAYEQYF.

V is TRBV12-3 or TRBV12-4 and J is TRBJ2-7; 10 positions match TRBD1. Trimming cost V 6 bases and J 6 bases; bases outside gene matches: 5. The length of the CDR3 is 13 residues. In DNA form, the CDR3 reads TGTGCCAGCAGCCCTGGACAGGGGGGCGAGCAGTACTTC. It encodes CASSPGQGGEQYF.

The chain recombines TRBV5-5 with TRBJ1-4, with D perhaps TRBD1 (5 bases). CDR1 is SGHKS and CDR2 is YYEKEE in the germline V gene (reference sequence). Trimming removed 1 base from V and 2 bases from J, with 9 bases in between. The CDR3 has 15 residues. The CDR3 here is CASSLLGGTNEKLFF. For the CDR3, the DNA is TGTGCCAGCAGCTTGCTGGGGGGGACTAATGAAAAACTGTTTTTT.

The rearrangement joins TRBV7-9 to TRBJ2-5, with D possibly being TRBD1 (5 bases). The V gene's germline CDR1 is SEHNR and CDR2 FQNEAQ (reference sequence). Trimming pared 1 base from V and 5 bases from J, leaving 20 bases between. CDR3 length equals 17 residues. CDR3 sequence (DNA): TGTGCCAGCAGCTTAGGCGCGACAGATCTTTTAGGGGAGACCCAGTACTTC. This encodes CASSLGATDLLGETQYF.

V is TRBV9 and J is TRBJ2-1; 15 bases map to TRBD2. Germline CDR1 is SGDLS and CDR2 is YYNGEE. This CDR3 is built from 18 residues. The V segment lost 0 bases and the J segment 7 bases; nucleotides outside the gene matches: 8. The CDR3 spells CASSVAVWGTSGRNEQFF. CDR3 in DNA: TGTGCCAGCAGCGTAGCGGTTTGGGGGACTAGCGGGAGGAATGAGCAGTTCTTC.

The J gene is TRBJ2-7, the V gene TRBV4-2; 15 positions match TRBD2. Germline CDR1 reads LGHNA; CDR2 reads YNFKEQ. V trimming: 4 bases; J trimming: 2 bases; junction bases outside the gene matches: 12. This CDR3 is 19 amino acids long. Here the CDR3 reads CASSPTMTWTSGRAYEQYF. CDR3 sequence (DNA): TGTGCCAGCAGCCCCACGATGACCTGGACTAGCGGGAGGGCCTACGAGCAGTACTTC.

This clone was seen ten or more times. J is TRBJ2-1 and V is TRBV5-6; no clear D. CDR1 and CDR2 (germline): SGHDT, YYEEEE. The CDR3 extends over 12 amino acids. V lost 1 base to trimming and J lost 4 bases, with 3 bases between them. The CDR3 protein is CASSLRYNEQFF. The CDR3 DNA sequence: TGTGCCAGCAGCTTGCGGTACAATGAGCAGTTCTTC. The full variable domain, its missing parts supplied by reference TRBV5-6 and TRBJ2-1, is DAGVTQSPTHLIKTRGQQVTLRCSPKSGHDTVSWYQQALGQGPQFIFQYYEEEERQRGNFPDRFSGHQFPNYSSELNVNALLLGDSALYLCASSLRYNEQFFGPGTRLTVL.

The chain is built from TRBV5-1 and TRBJ1-2, with D possibly matching TRBD1 (5 bases). CDR1 and CDR2 (germline): SGHRS, YFSETQ. Trimming shortened V by 0 bases and J by 6 bases, and 12 bases separated the two germline ends. The CDR3 sequence is 14 residues long. The DNA for the CDR3 is TGCGCCAGCAGCTTGGCCTCAGGGTATGATGGCTACACCTTC. Its translation: CASSLASGYDGYTF.

V and J are TRBV5-5 and TRBJ1-1; D is possibly TRBD1 (5 bases). This CDR3 is 15 amino acids long. V lost 2 bases to trimming and J lost 0 bases, with 11 bases between them. CDR1 is SGHKS and CDR2 is YYEKEE in the germline V gene (reference sequence). In DNA, the CDR3 is TGTGCCAGCAGCTTTGGGGGAGGAGTGAACACTGAAGCTTTCTTT. Its translation is CASSFGGGVNTEAFF.

This chain links TRBV6-6 with TRBJ2-5; 7 bases agree with TRBD2. The CDR3 totals 15 residues. V was pared by 6 bases and J by 5 bases, with 12 bases of the junction left unmatched. Germline assignment: CDR1 MNHNY and CDR2 SVGAGI (reference sequence). CDR3 sequence: CASSPRQTGRETQYF. The CDR3 DNA follows: TGTGCCAGCAGCCCGAGACAGACCGGGAGGGAGACCCAGTACTTC.

V and J are TRBV9 and TRBJ2-3, with TRBD2 matching 9 bases. The CDR3 totals 15 residues. Germline CDR1 is SGDLS and CDR2 is YYNGEE. V lost 1 base to trimming and J lost 4 bases; unmatched junction nucleotides: 4. The CDR3 bases are TGTGCCAGCAGCGTATGGGCGGGAGGGCCAGATACGCAGTATTTT. Protein sequence: CASSVWAGGPDTQYF.

This clone appeared a few times. DNA of the CDR3: TGCGCCAGCAGCCATATGAGCGGGGAGCTGTTTTTT. The encoded protein is CASSHMSGELFF. V is TRBV4-1 and J is TRBJ2-2; D unclear. Trimming pared 3 bases from V and 7 bases from J, leaving 6 bases between. Per the germline V gene, CDR1 is MGHRA and CDR2 is YSYEKL. This CDR3 contains 12 residues.

V is TRBV19 and J is TRBJ1-1, with 9 bases that match TRBD1. V lost 4 bases, J lost 4 bases, and 4 bases stayed unmatched. The CDR3 has 14 amino acids. Germline V lookup: CDR1 LNHDA, CDR2 SQIVND (reference sequence). As DNA, the CDR3 is TGTGCCAGTAGTAGCACAGGGGGCCTCACTGAAGCTTTCTTT. Amino acid sequence: CASSSTGGLTEAFF. The full variable domain, its missing parts supplied by reference TRBV19 and TRBJ1-1, is DGGITQSPKYLFRKEGQNVTLSCEQNLNHDAMYWYRQDPGQGLRLIYYSQIVNDFQKGDIAEGYSVSREKKESFPLTVTSAQKNPTAFYLCASSSTGGLTEAFFGQGTRLTVV.

The chain has TRBV19 and TRBJ1-5, with TRBD1 matching 10 bases. The J segment lost 2 bases and the V segment lost 5 bases, leaving 15 bases of the junction unmatched. This CDR3 spans 19 amino acids. Per the germline V gene, CDR1 is LNHDA and CDR2 is SQIVND (reference sequence). CDR3 coding DNA: TGTGCCAGTAGTCCAGGGACAGGGGACCCGGCCGGTGGCAATCAGCCCCAGCATTTT. Protein product: CASSPGTGDPAGGNQPQHF.

The chain has TRBV9 and TRBJ2-5; TRBD2 aligns across 7 bases. From germline, CDR1 is SGDLS and CDR2 YYNGEE. The CDR3 has 15 residues. V gave up 0 bases and J gave up 5 bases; unmatched junction bases: 7. The CDR3 reads CASSVGGRAGETQYF. The DNA of the CDR3 is TGTGCCAGCAGCGTAGGTGGGAGGGCCGGGGAGACCCAGTACTTC.

This rearrangement joins TRBV5-6 to TRBJ1-3; D may be TRBD1 (6 bases). The CDR3 consists of 17 residues. Per the germline V gene, CDR1 is SGHDT and CDR2 is YYEEEE. V was shortened by 0 bases and J by 0 bases, with 13 bases between the two germline ends. The CDR3 DNA reads TGTGCCAGCAGCTTGGTTTCGGGGGGCCTCTCTGGAAACACCATATATTTT. As protein: CASSLVSGGLSGNTIYF.

Here the CDR3 DNA reads TGCGCCAGCAGCTCGGGTCCAGCTTCATACGAGCAGTACTTC. Amino acids: CASSSGPASYEQYF. V usage is TRBV5-1 and J usage is TRBJ2-7, with D unresolved. V lost 3 bases, J lost 4 bases, and 14 bases lay in between. Germline V lookup: CDR1 SGHRS, CDR2 YFSETQ. This CDR3 is built from 14 residues.

The chain carries TRBV3-1 (or the pseudogene TRBV3-2) and TRBJ2-3; 7 bases line up with TRBD1. V lost 4 bases to trimming and J lost 0 bases; unmatched junction nucleotides: 1. The CDR3 sequence is 14 residues long. In germline, CDR1 is LGHDT, CDR2 YNNKEL (reference sequence). The CDR3 bases are TGTGCCAGCAGCCGGGACAGTAGCACAGATACGCAGTATTTT. This sequence encodes CASSRDSSTDTQYF.

This sequence joins TRBV5-1 and TRBJ1-1, with a possible D match to TRBD1 (6 bases). Germline CDR1 and CDR2: SGHRS and YFSETQ. V was trimmed by 6 bases and J by 0 bases, leaving 18 bases between them. CDR3 size: 16 residues. CDR3 protein: CASTPAGGRVNTEAFF. Here the CDR3 DNA reads TGCGCCAGCACCCCGGCGGGGGGCAGGGTGAACACTGAAGCTTTCTTT.

To note about this clone: One junction end does not reproduce the germline sequence, and a read error may be involved. The chain has TRBV7-7 and TRBJ1-6; 7 positions agree with TRBD1. The CDR3 is 17 amino acids. CDR1 and CDR2 (germline): SSHAT, FNYEAQ (reference sequence). CDR3 residues: CASSLAHGGQFNSPLHF. CDR3 bases: TGTGCTAGCAGCTTAGCGCACGGGGGACAGTTTAATTCACCCCTCCACTTT.